The clone carrying this TCR beta chain was seen a single time. The antigen remains undetermined. This sample was included in a study of Tregs in tolerant kidney transplant recipients. Study as a whole: Mixed chimerism was transient after nonmyeloablative marrow transplants from related graft donors.

Study findings and constraints: Donor-specific Treg expansion exceeded global Treg expansion in tolerant patients, suggesting antigen drive. For some patients, primers changed over time, blocking nucleotide-level comparison.

Trimming shortened V by 0 bases and J by 4 bases, and 13 bases separated the two germline ends. Germline V gene data show CDR1 as SGHRS and CDR2 as YFSETQ. The CDR3 is 15 amino acids. Method: immunoSEQ multiplex PCR; TCRdb's copy keeps in-frame clones and lacks some. Of roughly 69,000 clones in the sample, about 89% were seen once. V and J are TRBV5-1 and TRBJ1-1; weak D call: TRBD1 (5 bases). The sequence was collected from a human donor who received a combined kidney and bone marrow transplant. The sample consisted of CD4+ T cells from blood, taken before the transplant. CDR3 loop: CASSLAGVGGTEAFF. The CDR3 nucleotides read TGCGCCAGCAGCTTGGCGGGGGTGGGTGGCACTGAAGCTTTCTTT.